This paragraph reports one T cell receptor (beta chain). Its antigen is still unknown. The data originate from a study of T cell clonotyping in hematopoietic cell transplantation. Only in-frame clones appear in the TCRdb table, and some are missing; sequencing was by immunoSEQ multiplex PCR. The sample includes more than 10,000 clones, more than 90% seen only once; the top ten take 6.5% to 9%. With 8 bases removed from V and 4 bases from J, the gap between germline ends came to 21 bases. Looked up from germline, CDR1 is MRHNA and CDR2 is SNTAGT. The CDR3 runs to 16 residues. General study points: Pathologically expanded recipient clonotypes increased progressively from day 30 to day 180 as diversity fell. At the given depth, recipient repertoires were over 95% de novo clonotypes.

J is TRBJ2-1 and V is TRBV6-4; maybe TRBD2 (6 bases). The sequence came from a female patient in her fifties or sixties who had an allogeneic stem cell transplant from an unrelated donor, so the T cells may come from the graft donor. Some clones in this sample may be carry-over from other donors' samples. Sequencing was performed on PBMCs, taken 100 days after allogeneic stem cell transplant. The DNA for the CDR3 is TGTGCCAGCGCAAATACTCTAGCGACACATTACAATGAGCAGTTCTTC. Translated: CASANTLATHYNEQFF.